This is a list of T cell receptor beta chains from one sample in a study of T cells in Graves' hyperthyroidism and ophthalmopathy. Each CDR3 protein gets one entry after TCRdb re-called the multiplex PCR reads with MiXCR. The top ten clones hold 50% of a sample with about 200,000 distinct CDR3 sequences, roughly a sixth of them seen once. The sequenced material came from blood. These receptors originate from a man aged 50-60 years with Graves' hyperthyroidism. The CDR3 runs from the conserved cysteine through the conserved F or W. Each record gives: D gene, clone size, V gene, J gene, CDR3 DNA, CDR3 protein. D genes are given only for firm matches. Rows give clone size only sometimes, using once, few, many, or a class for an expanded clone.

-	-	TRBV30	TRBJ2-7	TGTGCCTGGAGTCCATTAGGATCCTCCTACGAGCAGTACTTC	CAWSPLGSSYEQYF
-	many	TRBV28	TRBJ2-1	TGTGCCACCAAAAGCCACGTATCCTACAATGAGCAGTTCTTC	CATKSHVSYNEQFF
-	-	TRBV7-2	TRBJ2-3	TGTGCCAGCACCAAGAGGGGGGTGGGGGGGACAGATACGCAGTATTTT	CASTKRGVGGTDTQYF
-	few	TRBV12-3/TRBV12-4	TRBJ1-5	TGTGCCAGCAGTTTGATTGGGGGACACTATAGCAATCAGCCCCAGCATTTT	CASSLIGGHYSNQPQHF
TRBD1	-	TRBV28	TRBJ2-7	TGTGCCAGCAATTCGGGACAGGCAACGTCGGGGCAGTACTTC	CASNSGQATSGQYF
TRBD1	many	TRBV28	TRBJ1-1	TGTGCCAGCAGTTTAGCCGGGACAGGGGTCTCCTCTTACACTGAAGCTTTCTTT	CASSLAGTGVSSYTEAFF
-	-	TRBV5-4	TRBJ2-6	TGTGCCAGCAGCTTGCTAGGGGATGGGGCCAACGTCCTGACTTTC	CASSLLGDGANVLTF
-	few	TRBV19	TRBJ1-5	TGTGCCAGTAGGGACCCGAGGGGCAATCAGCCCCAGCATTTT	CASRDPRGNQPQHF
-	many	TRBV12-3/TRBV12-4	TRBJ1-1	TGTGCCAGCAGTTTTGGTGGGGGGAACACTGAAGCTTTCTTT	CASSFGGGNTEAFF
-	-	TRBV20-1	TRBJ2-1	TGCAGTGCTAGAGATAGGGGGGCGCTCTACAATGAGCAGTTCTTC	CSARDRGALYNEQFF
-	many	TRBV20-1	TRBJ2-3	TGCAGTGCTAGACCTCCGCTAGCGGATACGCAGTATTTT	CSARPPLADTQYF
TRBD2	-	TRBV9	TRBJ2-4	TGTGCCAGCAGCCGGGGACTAGCGGGAGAAAACATTCAGTACTTC	CASSRGLAGENIQYF
-	few	TRBV4-1	TRBJ1-2	TGCGCCAGCAGCCCTCTGTGGGGTGCAGACCCTAACTATGGCTACACCTTC	CASSPLWGADPNYGYTF
-	many	TRBV11-3	TRBJ2-1	TGTGCCAGCAGCCCTGGACCGAACAATGAGCAGTTCTTC	CASSPGPNNEQFF
-	-	TRBV12-3/TRBV12-4	TRBJ1-2	TGTGCCAGCAGTTTCGGGGTAGAGAATGGCTACACCTTC	CASSFGVENGYTF
-	many	TRBV6-1	TRBJ1-2	TGTGCCAGCAGTTGGACAAGCGCTAACTATGGCTACACCTTC	CASSWTSANYGYTF
-	many	TRBV14	TRBJ2-7	TGTGCCAGCAGCCTAACCTATACGGAGGGAGAATCATACGAGCAGTACTTC	CASSLTYTEGESYEQYF
-	few	TRBV6-6	TRBJ2-3	TGTGCCAGCAGTTACTCATTTCGGTCAACGCAGTATTTT	CASSYSFRSTQYF
-	many	TRBV6-2/TRBV6-3	TRBJ2-7	TGTGCCAGTGCGGACAGAGCCTACGAGCAGTACTTC	CASADRAYEQYF
-	-	TRBV12-3/TRBV12-4	TRBJ2-1	TGTGCCAGCAGTTGGAACCTTCAGGGGAATGAGCAGTTCTTC	CASSWNLQGNEQFF
TRBD1	many	TRBV7-9	TRBJ1-1	TGTGCCAGCAGCTCAGTCAGACAGGGTTGGGATGGTGAAGCTTTCTTT	CASSSVRQGWDGEAFF
TRBD2	many	TRBV6-1	TRBJ2-3	TGTGCCAGCACCTCGGGACGAGCGGGAGAAGATACGCAGTATTTT	CASTSGRAGEDTQYF
-	many	TRBV12-3/TRBV12-4	TRBJ2-3	TGTGCCAGCAGTTTAGCAGGGAATCCAGATACGCAGTATTTT	CASSLAGNPDTQYF
-	many	TRBV12-3/TRBV12-4	TRBJ1-5	TGTGCCAGCAGTTTTGGCACACTGGATCAGCCCCAGCATTTT	CASSFGTLDQPQHF
-	few	TRBV28	TRBJ2-7	TGTGCCAGCAGGGGAGACGGGCACTCCTACGAGCAGTACTTC	CASRGDGHSYEQYF
TRBD1	-	TRBV12-3/TRBV12-4	TRBJ2-7	TGTGCCAGCAGAACCGGGACAGGGAGATACGAGCAGTACTTC	CASRTGTGRYEQYF
-	-	TRBV10-2	TRBJ2-2	TGCGCCAGCAGTGACAGGACAACGAACACCGGGGAGCTGTTTTTT	CASSDRTTNTGELFF
TRBD1	many	TRBV3-1	TRBJ1-6	TGTGCCAGCAGCCAAGTAGGACAGGGTAATTCACCCCTCCACTTT	CASSQVGQGNSPLHF
TRBD2	once	TRBV7-2	TRBJ2-3	TGTGCCAGCAGTTTGGAAGGGAGGGCCATGACAGATACGCAGTATTTT	CASSLEGRAMTDTQYF
TRBD2	few	TRBV6-1	TRBJ2-5	TGTGCCAGCAGCCAGGGACTAGCGAGAGCTGGGACCCAGTACTTC	CASSQGLARAGTQYF
-	many	TRBV28	TRBJ1-4	TGTGCCAGCATGGGTGAAAAACTGTTTTTT	CASMGEKLFF